The following is a T cell receptor (beta chain) sequence with its context. Its antigen is still unknown. Clones were sequenced by immunoSEQ multiplex PCR, and TCRdb holds only the in-frame ones, with some missing. The data show around 120,000 clones, with around 93% seen just once and about 7.5% held by the top ten. This entry comes from a study of T cell responses to AZD1222 COVID-19 vaccine. Study observations and caveats: Per reports, nearly half of all spike-specific TCRs target regions that are unmutated in variants. Spike-specific TCR repertoires showed rising breadth and depth after two AZD1222 doses.

The CDR3 is made up of 16 amino acids. The V gene's germline CDR1 is MNHEY and CDR2 SMNVEV (reference sequence). Trimming removed 6 bases from V and 5 bases from J, with 19 bases in between. The sequencing here drew on peripheral blood, taken 28 days after the second AZD1222 dose. This sequence originates from an adult who received the AZD1222 COVID-19 vaccine. The V call is TRBV27, the J call TRBJ2-2; D assignment may be TRBD1 or TRBD2 (6 bases each). In nucleotides, the CDR3 is TGTGCCAGCAGCCTGTTGGGGGGCCGTATGACCGGGGAGCTGTTTTTT. Translated, it gives CASSLLGGRMTGELFF.